This is a list of T cell receptor beta chains from one sample in a study of shared clonotypes between healthy human individuals. Produced via immunoSEQ multiplex PCR; TCRdb's table is partial and in-frame only. The sample lists more than 1.2 million clones, roughly 98.5% occurring once. Sequencing was carried out using naive CD4+ T cells sorted from blood. The receptors stem from a man aged 25 to 45 in good health. Both conserved end residues are part of each CDR3. The order of the fields is J gene, CDR3 length, D gene, V gene, clone size, CDR3 protein, CDR3 DNA. A D gene is named only where the DNA matches it firmly. Clone size, where shown, is once, few, many, or a class for clones that have expanded.

>TRBJ2-2|13|TRBD1|TRBV25-1|NA
CASRDSSTGELFF
TGTGCCAGTAGGGACAGCAGCACCGGGGAGCTGTTTTTT
>TRBJ2-7|13|NA|TRBV19|NA
CASSQSTAGEQYF
TGTGCCAGTAGTCAATCGACGGCAGGGGAGCAGTACTTC
>TRBJ2-6|16|NA|TRBV9|NA
CASSVASTGLANVLTF
TGTGCCAGCAGCGTAGCGTCGACAGGTTTGGCCAACGTCCTGACTTTC
>TRBJ1-4|14|NA|TRBV27|NA
CASSLLGGGEKLFF
TGTGCCAGCAGTTTATTGGGGGGAGGTGAAAAACTGTTTTTT
>TRBJ2-5|15|NA|TRBV27|NA
CASSLMGPLVETQYF
TGTGCCAGCAGTTTAATGGGACCCTTGGTGGAGACCCAGTACTTC
>TRBJ1-1|17|TRBD1|TRBV29-1|NA
CSVYPRTGWDPDTEAFF
TGCAGCGTCTACCCCCGGACAGGGTGGGACCCGGACACTGAAGCTTTCTTT
>TRBJ1-1|15|TRBD1|TRBV7-2|NA
CASSPRQGMNTEAFF
TGTGCCAGCAGCCCGAGACAGGGCATGAACACTGAAGCTTTCTTT
>TRBJ2-1|15|TRBD2|TRBV6-5|once
CASRRSGGGYNEQFF
TGTGCCAGCAGGCGTAGCGGGGGGGGATACAATGAGCAGTTCTTC
>TRBJ2-7|14|NA|TRBV10-3|once
CAIGTGHSSYEQYF
TGTGCCATCGGAACGGGACACAGCTCCTACGAGCAGTACTTC
>TRBJ2-2|16|NA|TRBV7-2|NA
CASSPLGLMNTGELFF
TGTGCCAGCAGCCCTCTTGGGCTAATGAACACCGGGGAGCTGTTTTTT
>TRBJ1-1|13|NA|TRBV19|NA
CASSIRPFAEAFF
TGTGCCAGTAGTATCCGCCCGTTTGCTGAAGCTTTCTTT
>TRBJ1-5|15|NA|TRBV5-1|NA
CASSLGLGGSQPQHF
TGCGCCAGCAGCTTGGGTCTCGGGGGGAGCCAGCCCCAGCATTTT
>TRBJ2-2|16|TRBD2|TRBV30|once
CAWCGLAGGGTGELFF
TGTGCCTGGTGCGGACTAGCGGGAGGTGGAACCGGGGAGCTGTTTTTT
>TRBJ2-2|17|NA|TRBV11-2|once
CASSLLASGGNTGELFF
TGTGCCAGCAGCTTATTAGCCTCCGGGGGCAACACCGGGGAGCTGTTTTTT
>TRBJ1-5|15|NA|TRBV5-8|NA
CASSLSGGAGQPQHF
TGTGCCAGCAGCTTAAGCGGAGGGGCCGGTCAGCCCCAGCATTTT
>TRBJ1-5|12|NA|TRBV6-6|NA
CASRDSNQPQHF
TGTGCCAGCAGGGACAGCAATCAGCCCCAGCATTTT
>TRBJ2-5|17|TRBD2|TRBV25-1|NA
CASSGDRASGRGETQYF
TGTGCCAGCAGTGGGGACCGGGCTAGCGGGAGGGGAGAGACCCAGTACTTC
>TRBJ2-7|14|TRBD1|TRBV4-1|NA
CASSQADRVSGQYF
TGCGCCAGCAGCCAAGCGGACAGGGTATCGGGGCAGTACTTC
>TRBJ1-5|14|NA|TRBV18|NA
CASSPLEGNQPQHF
TGTGCCAGCTCACCTCTTGAAGGCAATCAGCCCCAGCATTTT
>TRBJ2-3|12|TRBD1|TRBV10-2|NA
CASRLTGVSQYF
TGCGCCAGCAGACTTACAGGGGTGTCGCAGTATTTT
>TRBJ1-1|14|NA|TRBV27|once
CASSLVPGVTEAFF
TGTGCCAGCAGTTTAGTACCAGGGGTTACTGAAGCTTTCTTT
>TRBJ1-3|15|NA|TRBV5-4|NA
CASSVGVARGNTIYF
TGTGCCAGCAGCGTAGGAGTCGCTCGGGGAAACACCATATATTTT
>TRBJ2-7|15|TRBD1|TRBV5-1|once
CASSSRTGSDYEQYF
TGCGCCAGCAGCTCTCGGACAGGGTCAGATTACGAGCAGTACTTC
>TRBJ2-2|13|NA|TRBV29-1|NA
CSVWTAATGELFF
TGCAGCGTGTGGACGGCAGCTACCGGGGAGCTGTTTTTT
>TRBJ2-3|16|TRBD2|TRBV6-4|NA
CASSKRLAGGPDTQYF
TGTGCCAGCAGCAAGAGACTAGCGGGAGGACCAGATACGCAGTATTTT
>TRBJ2-1|14|NA|TRBV5-1|NA
CASSLSETYNEQFF
TGCGCCAGCAGCTTGTCTGAGACCTACAATGAGCAGTTCTTC
>TRBJ2-1|15|NA|TRBV14|NA
CASREGTLLYNEQFF
TGTGCCAGCAGGGAGGGAACCCTCCTCTACAATGAGCAGTTCTTC
>TRBJ2-3|19|TRBD2|TRBV9|NA
CASSVATRTSGERTDTQYF
TGTGCCAGCAGCGTAGCTACTAGGACTAGCGGAGAACGCACAGATACGCAGTATTTT
>TRBJ2-7|14|NA|TRBV7-2|NA
CASSLVAGAGEQYF
TGTGCCAGCTCCCTGGTGGCTGGGGCGGGCGAGCAGTACTTC
>TRBJ2-1|14|NA|TRBV6-4|NA
CASSVEGSYNEQFF
TGTGCCAGCAGTGTCGAGGGCTCCTACAATGAGCAGTTCTTC
>TRBJ2-3|14|NA|TRBV5-6|NA
CASSFRTSTDTQYF
TGTGCCAGCAGCTTCCGTACTAGCACAGATACGCAGTATTTT
>TRBJ1-1|15|NA|TRBV5-5|NA
CASSLGQVRATEAFF
TGTGCCAGCAGCTTGGGGCAGGTAAGGGCCACTGAAGCTTTCTTT
>TRBJ1-1|16|NA|TRBV19|NA
CASSIGLAAVDPEAFF
TGTGCCAGTAGTATTGGTTTGGCAGCAGTCGACCCTGAAGCTTTCTTT
>TRBJ2-5|16|NA|TRBV28|NA
CASSLIGPPRAETQYF
TGTGCCAGCAGTTTGATCGGGCCGCCGAGAGCAGAGACCCAGTACTTC
>TRBJ1-2|14|NA|TRBV11-2|NA
CASSLRIANYGYTF
TGTGCCAGCAGCTTAAGGATCGCTAACTATGGCTACACCTTC
>TRBJ2-2|16|TRBD2|TRBV9|once
CASSATSGRPSGELFF
TGTGCCAGCAGCGCGACTAGCGGGAGACCCTCCGGGGAGCTGTTTTTT
>TRBJ2-5|15|TRBD1|TRBV7-7|NA
CASSFTGDARETQYF
TGTGCCAGCAGCTTCACAGGGGACGCCCGAGAGACCCAGTACTTC
>TRBJ1-3|17|TRBD1|TRBV7-9|NA
CASSAYRDSGAAYTIYF
TGTGCCAGCAGCGCCTACCGGGACAGCGGGGCCGCGTACACCATATATTTT
>TRBJ2-7|15|TRBD1|TRBV5-4|NA
CASSFGQDDTNEQYF
TGTGCCAGCAGCTTCGGACAGGACGACACGAACGAGCAGTACTTC
>TRBJ2-3|15|NA|TRBV19|NA
CASSIPAGTGSTQYF
TGTGCCAGTAGTATACCAGCGGGTACGGGGTCTACGCAGTATTTT
>TRBJ2-7|13|NA|TRBV10-1|NA
CASSRDLRAEQYF
TGCGCCAGCAGCCGGGACCTTCGAGCCGAGCAGTACTTC
>TRBJ2-1|14|NA|TRBV28|NA
CASSLWRGYNEQFF
TGTGCCAGCAGTTTGTGGAGAGGGTACAATGAGCAGTTCTTC
>TRBJ2-2|15|TRBD2|TRBV5-4|NA
CASSRSGRDTGELFF
TGTGCCAGCAGCAGGAGCGGGAGAGACACCGGGGAGCTGTTTTTT
>TRBJ2-7|14|NA|TRBV7-2|NA
CASSLEGRGHEQYF
TGTGCCAGCAGCTTAGAGGGGCGCGGTCACGAGCAGTACTTC
>TRBJ2-7|14|TRBD1|TRBV9|NA
CASSVGTGQHEQYF
TGTGCCAGCAGCGTAGGGACAGGGCAGCACGAGCAGTACTTC
>TRBJ2-3|14|NA|TRBV11-3|NA
CASSLGPPPDTQYF
TGTGCCAGCAGCTTAGGCCCCCCCCCAGATACGCAGTATTTT
>TRBJ2-1|15|TRBD2|TRBV25-1|NA
CASSPARTSANEQFF
TGTGCCAGCAGCCCTGCGCGGACTAGCGCGAATGAGCAGTTCTTC
>TRBJ2-1|13|NA|TRBV10-3|NA
CAISTSSYNEQFF
TGTGCCATAAGCACGAGCTCCTACAATGAGCAGTTCTTC
>TRBJ1-1|14|NA|TRBV10-3|NA
CAISEFMGGTEAFF
TGTGCCATCAGTGAGTTTATGGGGGGCACTGAAGCTTTCTTT
>TRBJ2-7|14|NA|TRBV5-1|NA
CASSLGGSSYEQYF
TGCGCCAGCAGCCTAGGTGGAAGCTCCTACGAGCAGTACTTC
>TRBJ2-2|14|NA|TRBV11-2|NA
CASSLHTAGGELFF
TGTGCCAGCAGCTTACACACGGCTGGCGGGGAGCTGTTTTTT
>TRBJ1-2|14|NA|TRBV11-2|NA
CASSPQQRNYGYTF
TGTGCCAGCAGCCCCCAACAGCGAAACTATGGCTACACCTTC
>TRBJ2-4|14|TRBD1|TRBV27|NA
CASSAQGAKNIQYF
TGTGCCAGCAGCGCACAGGGGGCGAAAAACATTCAGTACTTC
>TRBJ2-7|17|NA|TRBV7-9|NA
CASSLNGWGGISYEQYF
TGTGCCAGCAGCTTAAATGGTTGGGGCGGGATATCCTACGAGCAGTACTTC
>TRBJ2-6|18|TRBD1|TRBV25-1|NA
CASSETGVSLSGANVLTF
TGTGCCAGCAGTGAGACAGGGGTTTCCCTCTCTGGGGCCAACGTCCTGACTTTC
>TRBJ2-5|15|NA|TRBV4-2|NA
CASSQDERVLRTQYF
TGTGCCAGCAGCCAAGATGAGAGGGTCTTGAGAACCCAGTACTTC
>TRBJ1-5|18|TRBD1|TRBV10-3|NA
CAISDDRDWTHTNQPQHF
TGTGCCATCAGTGATGACAGGGATTGGACCCATACCAATCAGCCCCAGCATTTT
>TRBJ1-1|14|NA|TRBV5-5|NA
CASNWGIGNTEAFF
TGTGCCAGCAATTGGGGGATAGGAAACACTGAAGCTTTCTTT
>TRBJ1-1|14|NA|TRBV23-1|NA
CASSQPEQNTEAFF
TGCGCCAGCAGTCAACCGGAACAGAACACTGAAGCTTTCTTT
>TRBJ2-7|9|NA|TRBV7-9|NA
CASSHPAYF
TGTGCCAGCAGCCACCCCGCGTACTTC